A selection of T cell receptor beta chains follows, all from one sample in a study of blood T cell repertoires in COVID-19. Generated by immunoSEQ multiplex PCR, the TCRdb table keeps only in-frame clones and is missing some. The table records hundreds of thousands of clones, around 89% of them present only once. Sequencing was done on a sample of peripheral blood. Receptors were obtained from a woman aged 25 to 39 with acute or convalescent COVID-19. CDR3s include the opening cysteine and the closing phenylalanine or tryptophan. A D gene is named only where the DNA matches it firmly. Some rows mark clone size as missing; the rest say once, few, many or name a class of expanded clone.

V gene	J gene	clone size	D gene	CDR3 protein	CDR3 DNA
TRBV14	TRBJ2-7	-	TRBD2	CASSRLAGNSYEQYF	TGTGCCAGCAGCCGACTAGCGGGGAACTCCTACGAGCAGTACTTC
TRBV3-1/TRBV3-2	TRBJ1-1	once	-	CASRKGWNTEAFF	TGTGCCAGCAGAAAGGGGTGGAACACTGAAGCTTTCTTT
TRBV12-3/TRBV12-4	TRBJ2-7	-	-	CASSPIEGREQYF	TGTGCCAGCAGCCCCATCGAGGGTCGCGAGCAGTACTTC
TRBV23-1	TRBJ2-3	-	-	CASSQSSRGYF	TGCGCCAGCAGTCAATCTTCTAGGGGGTATTTT
TRBV5-4	TRBJ2-3	-	-	CASSLFREKPNTDTQYF	TGTGCCAGCAGCTTGTTCCGGGAGAAGCCTAACACAGATACGCAGTATTTT
TRBV2	TRBJ1-6	-	-	CASSEVAKPNSPLHF	TGTGCCAGCAGTGAGGTTGCGAAACCTAATTCACCCCTCCACTTT
TRBV3-1/TRBV3-2	TRBJ2-6	-	-	CASSLQFGRQNSGANVLTF	TGTGCCAGCAGCCTACAATTTGGCAGACAAAACTCTGGGGCCAACGTCCTGACTTTC
TRBV27	TRBJ2-3	-	TRBD2	CASKGLLAGNTDTQYF	TGTGCCAGCAAAGGACTATTAGCGGGGAACACAGATACGCAGTATTTT
TRBV11-2	TRBJ2-3	-	-	CASSLVAGTDTQYF	TGTGCCAGCAGCTTAGTTGCAGGCACAGATACGCAGTATTTT
TRBV15	TRBJ1-5	-	TRBD1	CATSRALPGQIIYSNQPQHF	TGTGCCACCAGCAGAGCTCTACCGGGACAGATAATTTATAGCAATCAGCCCCAGCATTTT
TRBV18	TRBJ1-6	-	-	CASSIDRPGTVSPLHF	TGTGCCAGCTCAATCGACAGGCCCGGCACGGTTTCACCCCTCCACTTT
TRBV2	TRBJ1-5	-	TRBD1	CASRKFFRDREGQPQHF	TGTGCCAGCAGGAAGTTTTTTCGGGACAGGGAGGGCCAGCCCCAGCATTTT
TRBV4-2	TRBJ1-1	-	-	CASSRDRNGATEAFF	TGTGCCAGCAGCCGAGATCGGAACGGAGCCACTGAAGCTTTCTTT
TRBV6-4	TRBJ1-5	-	TRBD1	CASSPTGDNQPQHF	TGTGCCAGCAGCCCAACAGGGGACAATCAGCCCCAGCATTTT
TRBV5-6	TRBJ2-5	-	TRBD2	CASSSYPGLNETQYF	TGTGCCAGCAGCTCCTACCCGGGACTAAACGAGACCCAGTACTTC
TRBV5-1	TRBJ2-1	-	-	CASSSSRGGEQFF	TGCGCCAGCAGTTCCAGCCGAGGGGGTGAGCAGTTCTTC
TRBV9	TRBJ1-1	-	-	CASSVGGLGAGAEAFF	TGTGCCAGCAGCGTCGGCGGGTTGGGGGCTGGCGCTGAAGCTTTCTTT